These T cell receptor beta chains were read from a single sample in a study of control samples from healthy donors and cancer patients. Profiling relied on immunoSEQ multiplex PCR, and the TCRdb table lists in-frame clones only, not all of them. The profile shows 120,000 or so clones, 80% to 95% of them singletons. The specimen was blood. The receptors were gathered from a woman aged 18-35 years in good health. Each CDR3 is given with its conserved first and last residue. A D gene is named only where the DNA matches it firmly.

D gene: .; J gene: TRBJ1-5; V gene: TRBV19; CDR3 DNA: TGTGCCAGTAGTCCAGGCAATCAGCCCCAGCATTTT; CDR3 protein: CASSPGNQPQHF
D gene: .; J gene: TRBJ2-5; V gene: TRBV12-5; CDR3 DNA: TGTGCTAGTGGTCCTTCGAGTAAGGATCCGACAGTTCAAGAGACCCAGTACTTC; CDR3 protein: CASGPSSKDPTVQETQYF
D gene: .; J gene: TRBJ1-1; V gene: TRBV27; CDR3 DNA: TGTGCCAGCCTTGCGCAGGGTATAAACACTGAAGCTTTCTTT; CDR3 protein: CASLAQGINTEAFF
D gene: .; J gene: TRBJ2-7; V gene: TRBV27; CDR3 DNA: TGTGCCAGCAAAGGGGGAAGCGGGGTAGAAAACGAGCAGTACTTC; CDR3 protein: CASKGGSGVENEQYF
D gene: .; J gene: TRBJ2-2; V gene: TRBV11-2; CDR3 DNA: TGTGCCAGCAGCTTTAGAGCGGTTAGTAACACCGGGGAGCTGTTTTTT; CDR3 protein: CASSFRAVSNTGELFF
D gene: .; J gene: TRBJ1-2; V gene: TRBV5-6; CDR3 DNA: TGTGCCAGCAGCCTGCGGTACGGCTACACCTTC; CDR3 protein: CASSLRYGYTF
D gene: TRBD2; J gene: TRBJ2-3; V gene: TRBV7-3; CDR3 DNA: TGTGCCAGCAGCTTAACCGGACTAGCGGGGGGTTCAGATACGCAGTATTTT; CDR3 protein: CASSLTGLAGGSDTQYF
D gene: .; J gene: TRBJ2-3; V gene: TRBV5-1; CDR3 DNA: TGCGCCAGCGCTGAGGGGGGTATCACAGATACGCAGTATTTT; CDR3 protein: CASAEGGITDTQYF
D gene: .; J gene: TRBJ1-5; V gene: TRBV4-2; CDR3 DNA: TGTGCCAGCAGCCAAGACGGTACGAACAATCAGCCCCAGCATTTT; CDR3 protein: CASSQDGTNNQPQHF
D gene: .; J gene: TRBJ2-5; V gene: TRBV7-2; CDR3 DNA: TGTGCCAGCAGCTTAGGGACAGGGAGGGGGTTCCAAGAGACCCAGTACTTC; CDR3 protein: CASSLGTGRGFQETQYF
D gene: .; J gene: TRBJ1-1; V gene: TRBV20-1; CDR3 DNA: TGCAGTGCTTCCAGGAACACTGAAGCTTTCTTT; CDR3 protein: CSASRNTEAFF
D gene: TRBD2; J gene: TRBJ2-3; V gene: TRBV28; CDR3 DNA: TGTGCCAGCAGTTTTGGTGGGACTAGCGGGTTTAGCACAGATACGCAGTATTTT; CDR3 protein: CASSFGGTSGFSTDTQYF
D gene: .; J gene: TRBJ1-1; V gene: TRBV19; CDR3 DNA: TGTGCCAGTAGTATTTTGAGAGGGAAGGTCACTGAAGCTTTCTTT; CDR3 protein: CASSILRGKVTEAFF
D gene: TRBD2; J gene: TRBJ2-2; V gene: TRBV2; CDR3 DNA: TGTGCCAGCAGTTTCGCGGGAGGGAGGACCGGGGAGCTGTTTTTT; CDR3 protein: CASSFAGGRTGELFF
D gene: .; J gene: TRBJ1-2; V gene: TRBV19; CDR3 DNA: TGTGCCAGTAGTGCGACCAGGGCGGCACCCTATGGCTACACCTTC; CDR3 protein: CASSATRAAPYGYTF
D gene: .; J gene: TRBJ2-5; V gene: TRBV18; CDR3 DNA: TGTGCCAGCTCACCCGGGGTCGGGGAGACCCAGTACTTC; CDR3 protein: CASSPGVGETQYF